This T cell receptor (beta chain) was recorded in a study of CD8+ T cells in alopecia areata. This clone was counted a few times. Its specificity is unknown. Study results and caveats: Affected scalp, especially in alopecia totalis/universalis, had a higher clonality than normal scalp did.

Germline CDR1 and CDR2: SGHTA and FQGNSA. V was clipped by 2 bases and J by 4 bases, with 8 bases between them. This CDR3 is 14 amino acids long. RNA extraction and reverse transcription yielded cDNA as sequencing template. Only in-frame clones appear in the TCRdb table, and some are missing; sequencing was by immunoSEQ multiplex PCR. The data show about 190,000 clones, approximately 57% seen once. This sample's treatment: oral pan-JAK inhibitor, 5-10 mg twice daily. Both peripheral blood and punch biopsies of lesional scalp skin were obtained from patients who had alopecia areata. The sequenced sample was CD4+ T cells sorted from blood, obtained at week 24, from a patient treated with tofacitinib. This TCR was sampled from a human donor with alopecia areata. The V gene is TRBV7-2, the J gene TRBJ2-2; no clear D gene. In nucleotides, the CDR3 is TGTGCCAGCAGCTTATCCGGACGCACCGGGGAGCTGTTTTTT. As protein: CASSLSGRTGELFF.